The 25 T cell receptor beta chains presented below share a single source sample, sequenced in a study of T cell clonality in common variable immunodeficiency. Profiled with immunoSEQ multiplex PCR; TCRdb holds only in-frame clones, not every one. The sample shows approximately 58,000 clones, none of them appearing just once. Sequences were obtained from peripheral blood mononuclear cells. The receptor set was obtained from a person between 18 and 75 years old in good health.

Ten or more counts support this clone. The missing CDR3 end, 3 residues past where the read stops, is filled in from the germline J gene. V and J are TRBV7-2 and TRBJ2-1; 9 nucleotides agree with TRBD1. Germline CDR1 SGHTA, CDR2 FQGNSA. There are 14 residues in the CDR3. The V segment lost 3 bases and the J segment 7 bases; nucleotides outside the gene matches: 4. The sequenced CDR3 bases are TGTGCCAGCAGCTTGGGACAGGGCGGGAATGAG. Translated, it gives CASSLGQGGNE. The full CDR3 sequence reads CASSLGQGGNEQFF. Together with reference TRBV7-2 and TRBJ2-1, the CDR3 gives the full variable domain: GAGVSQSPSNKVTEKGKDVELRCDPISGHTALYWYRQSLGQGLEFLIYFQGNSAPDKSGLPSDRFSAERTGGSVSTLTIQRTQQEDSAVYLCASSLGQGGNEQFFGPGTRLTVL.

The table lists this clone with many counts. The CDR3 end falls 3 residues outside the read, so it is completed with the germline J gene. This chain links TRBV20-1 with TRBJ2-5; 8 bases are a match to TRBD1. After removal of 5 bases from V and 5 bases from J, the junction contained 1 base not matched to a gene. This CDR3 has 11 residues. Per germline, CDR1 DFQATT and CDR2 SNEGSKA (reference sequence). The sequenced CDR3 bases are TGCAGTGCTGGACAGGGCGAGACC. Translated: CSAGQGET. In full, the CDR3 reads CSAGQGETQYF.

In this sample, this clone turned up many times. With the read ending 3 residues before the CDR3 end, the germline J gene is used to fill in that end. J is TRBJ2-5 and V is TRBV28; the match to TRBD2 covers 7 bases. V gave up 6 bases and J gave up 5 bases; unmatched junction bases: 3. Germline V CDR1 and CDR2: MDHEN, SYDVKM. This CDR3 is built from 12 residues. The CDR3 DNA, read in part, is TGTGCCAGCAGCTCAGCGGGGGAGACC. Residues: CASSSAGET. The entire CDR3 sequence reads CASSSAGETQYF.

This clone came up many times. The read terminates 3 residues ahead of where the CDR3 ends, so the germline J gene completes it. This sequence joins TRBV5-4 and TRBJ1-2, with D maybe TRBD1 (5 bases). This CDR3 comprises 14 residues. From germline, CDR1 is SGHNT and CDR2 YYREEE (reference sequence). Trimming removed 1 base at V and 6 bases at J, with 13 bases between. The CDR3 region is CASSLPGVIHGYTF. The sequenced part of the CDR3 DNA is TGTGCCAGCAGCTTGCCGGGGGTGATTCATGGC.

This clone was picked up many times. The read is 3 residues too short to cover the CDR3 end, so that end is filled in from the germline J gene. This chain connects TRBV11-3 to TRBJ2-3; no clear D. Trimming took 0 bases from V and 6 from J, leaving 7 bases between them. Germline V CDR1 and CDR2: SGHNT, YENEEA. The CDR3 sequence is 13 residues long. The chain's CDR3 is CASSLDLLDTQYF. The part of the CDR3 DNA that was read is TGTGCCAGCAGCTTAGATCTCCTTGATACG.

There are many counts of this clone. The CDR3 is cut off 3 residues early in the read; its end comes from the germline J gene. This sequence joins TRBV5-1 and TRBJ1-1; 7 bases match TRBD1. After removal of 0 bases from V and 1 base from J, the junction contained 3 bases not matched to a gene. Germline V gene data show CDR1 as SGHRS and CDR2 as YFSETQ. The CDR3 is 15 amino acids. The covered CDR3 bases are TGCGCCAGCAGCTTGGCAGGGACAGCGAACACTGAA. Protein sequence: CASSLAGTANTE. The full-length CDR3 reads as CASSLAGTANTEAFF.

For this clone: The read terminates 3 residues ahead of where the CDR3 ends, so the germline J gene completes it. This CDR3 is also generated by other DNA sequences in the sample. The chain combines TRBV19 with TRBJ1-5; D call uncertain. The CDR3 consists of 14 residues. Germline V CDR1 and CDR2: LNHDA, SQIVND (reference sequence). Trimming took 0 bases from V and 7 from J, leaving 10 bases between them. The CDR3 bases that were read are TGTGCCAGTAGTATAGACGGGGAAGAGCAGCCC. Translated: CASSIDGEEQP. The entire CDR3 reads CASSIDGEEQPQHF.

This clone was seen many times. The read falls 3 residues short of the CDR3 end, and the missing part is taken from the germline J gene. The chain combines TRBV5-1 with TRBJ2-7, with a possible D match to TRBD2 (5 bases). There are 13 residues in the CDR3. V shed 2 bases and J shed 4 bases, with 10 bases lying between them. Germline V gene data show CDR1 as SGHRS and CDR2 as YFSETQ. CDR3 amino acids: CASSFGSGYEQYF. CDR3 DNA, as far as it was read: TGCGCCAGCAGCTTCGGATCGGGGTACGAG. The complete variable domain, with remaining parts taken from reference TRBV5-1 and TRBJ2-7, reads KAGVTQTPRYLIKTRGQQVTLSCSPISGHRSVSWYQQTPGQGLQFLFEYFSETQRNKGNFPGRFSGRQFSNSRSEMNVSTLELGDSALYLCASSFGSGYEQYFGPGTRLTVT.

This clone has a count of ten or more. The read ends 3 residues shy of where the CDR3 ends; the end is completed using the germline J gene. The chain carries TRBV7-2 and TRBJ2-7; D gene unclear. Trimming left V 5 bases short and J 2 bases short, with 16 bases between. CDR1 is SGHTA and CDR2 is FQGNSA in the germline V gene. This CDR3 has 15 amino acids. The sequenced CDR3 bases are TGTGCCAGCAGCCTCCACGGTACTCAGGCCTACGAG. This codes for CASSLHGTQAYE. The CDR3 in full is CASSLHGTQAYEQYF.

Many counts were recorded for this clone. The read finishes 3 residues shy of the CDR3 end, and the germline J gene is used to complete it. The chain has TRBV2 and TRBJ1-6; 9 bases align to TRBD1. V lost 4 bases to trimming and J lost 8 bases; unmatched junction nucleotides: 6. Germline V lookup: CDR1 SNHLY, CDR2 FYNNEI. This CDR3 contains 15 residues. CDR3 bases read: TGTGCCAGCAGTGTGGACAGGGGTAAGGATTCACCC. As protein: CASSVDRGKDSP. The whole CDR3 region reads CASSVDRGKDSPLHF.

The table lists this clone with many counts. The CDR3 DNA, read in part, is TGTGCCAGCAGCGAGGACCAGGGGTTTGACACTGAA. It codes for CASSEDQGFDTE. The whole CDR3 reads CASSEDQGFDTEAFF. The gene calls are TRBV5-4 and TRBJ1-1, with D possibly matching TRBD1 (6 bases). The CDR3 is cut off 3 residues early in the read; its end comes from the germline J gene. The CDR3 sequence is 15 residues long. With 4 bases removed from V and 3 bases from J, the gap between germline ends came to 16 bases. Germline V gives CDR1 SGHNT, CDR2 YYREEE (reference sequence).

This clone has ten or more counts. The read terminates 3 residues before the CDR3 end, so the remaining end is supplied by the germline J gene. Distinct nucleotide sequences in the sample also encode this CDR3. This chain joins TRBV18 and TRBJ2-1; no clear D gene. The CDR3 runs to 12 residues. Trimming cost V 3 bases and J 5 bases, with 5 bases left between them. Germline V gene data show CDR1 as KGHSH and CDR2 as LQKENI. Incomplete CDR3 DNA: TGTGCCAGCTCACCCAGAGACAATGAG. Its translation is CASSPRDNE. In full, the CDR3 is CASSPRDNEQFF.

This clone was recorded many times. Read coverage stops 3 residues before the CDR3 terminus; the germline J gene supplies the remainder. V and J are TRBV5-5 and TRBJ2-7; 12 bases align to TRBD1. V lost 2 bases, J lost 2 bases, and 2 bases stayed unmatched. Germline loops: CDR1 SGHKS, CDR2 YYEKEE (reference sequence). This CDR3 spans 15 amino acids. The CDR3 here is CASSLGDRGPYEQYF. The sequenced part of the CDR3 DNA is TGTGCCAGCAGCTTAGGGGACAGGGGGCCCTACGAG.

Remarks on this clone: The CDR3 end falls 3 residues outside the read, so it is completed with the germline J gene. The chain joins TRBV20-1 to TRBJ2-7; 10 nucleotides match TRBD1. After removal of 6 bases from V and 2 bases from J, the junction contained 10 bases not matched to a gene. The CDR3 contains 15 residues. From germline, CDR1 is DFQATT and CDR2 SNEGSKA (reference sequence). This CDR3 is CSAGKGQGITYEQYF. The DNA read from the CDR3 is TGCAGTGCCGGGAAGGGACAGGGGATAACCTACGAG.

This clone was seen at least ten times. The DNA ends 3 residues before the CDR3 does, and the rest of the CDR3 is filled in from the germline J gene. This chain links TRBV4-1 with TRBJ2-2, with 10 positions matching TRBD2. Germline V gives CDR1 MGHRA, CDR2 YSYEKL. Germline trimming cut 4 bases from V and 2 bases from J; bases unmatched to any gene: 4. The CDR3 covers 16 residues. CDR3 in amino acids: CASSLGLADNTGELFF. CDR3 DNA (partial): TGCGCCAGCAGCCTTGGACTAGCGGATAACACCGGGGAG.

This clone was seen many times. The read finishes 3 residues shy of the CDR3 end, and the germline J gene is used to complete it. The chain combines TRBV5-5 with TRBJ2-2; no firm D call. This CDR3 spans 13 amino acids. Germline V gene lookup returns CDR1 SGHKS and CDR2 YYEKEE (reference sequence). V was clipped by 4 bases and J by 5 bases, with 9 bases between them. Incomplete CDR3 DNA: TGTGCCAGCAGCGCCTTAGCAACCGGGGAG. It translates to CASSALATGE. In full, the CDR3 is CASSALATGELFF.

Ten or more counts support this clone. The CDR3 extends 3 residues past the end of the read, so its final part is completed from the germline J gene. The rearrangement uses TRBV19 and TRBJ1-5, with D maybe TRBD1 (6 bases). The germline V gene has CDR1 LNHDA and CDR2 SQIVND (reference sequence). V lost 7 bases, J lost 5 bases, and 9 bases lay in between. The CDR3 length is 12 residues. Here the CDR3 reads CASNQGYQPQHF. The CDR3 bases that were read are TGTGCCAGTAATCAGGGGTATCAGCCC.

This clone was counted at least ten times. The CDR3 is cut off 3 residues early in the read; its end comes from the germline J gene. This chain uses TRBV19 with TRBJ1-1, with D unclear. The germline V and J ends were trimmed by 7 bases and 4 bases, with 7 bases remaining between them. Germline CDR1 is LNHDA and CDR2 is SQIVND (reference sequence). The CDR3 is 11 amino acids. Incomplete CDR3 DNA: TGTGCCAGTACCCGGGGCACTGAA. Translating it yields CASTRGTE. In full, the CDR3 is CASTRGTEAFF.

This clone appeared a few times. The likely explanation is a read error, given a far larger clone one base away. The read ends 3 residues before the CDR3 terminus; that terminus is restored from the germline J gene. This chain connects TRBV30 to TRBJ1-4, with a weak D call TRBD1 (5 bases). Looked up from germline, CDR1 is GTSNPN and CDR2 is SVGIG (reference sequence). The CDR3 is 13 amino acids. The chain's CDR3 is CAWMKGLDSPLFF. The covered CDR3 bases are TGTGCCTGGATGAAGGGGCTTGATTCACCA.

This clone was picked up many times. The CDR3 end falls 3 residues outside the read, so it is completed with the germline J gene. This chain links TRBV10-3 with TRBJ2-2; possible D gene TRBD2, 5 bases. In germline, CDR1 is ENHRY, CDR2 SYGVKD. The V end was cut by 2 bases, the J end by 2 bases, with 9 bases between. There are 15 residues in the CDR3. The DNA read from the CDR3 is TGTGCCATCAGTGAGATGGCTAGCAACACCGGGGAG. This translates into CAISEMASNTGE. The full CDR3 protein is CAISEMASNTGELFF.

This clone has ten or more counts. The CDR3 end falls 3 residues outside the read, so it is completed with the germline J gene. The chain is built from TRBV28 and TRBJ1-3, with a possible D match to TRBD1 (5 bases). The CDR3 totals 15 residues. The germline V and J ends were trimmed by 5 bases and 9 bases, with 20 bases remaining between them. Germline V lookup: CDR1 MDHEN, CDR2 SYDVKM. The CDR3 is CASSPGGRERSTIYF. The part of the CDR3 DNA that was read is TGTGCCAGCAGTCCGGGGGGACGGGAAAGAAGCACC.

This clone was seen at least ten times. The read terminates 3 residues before the CDR3 end, so the remaining end is supplied by the germline J gene. The rearrangement joins TRBV7-7 to TRBJ2-1; 10 bases align to TRBD2. The CDR3 is made up of 17 amino acids. CDR1 and CDR2 from the germline V gene are SSHAT and FNYEAQ (reference sequence). V lost 5 bases and J lost 1; bases outside the gene matches: 8. CDR3 DNA (partial): TGTGCCAGCAGCCCCTTTTTAGCGGGAGGATCCTACAATGAG. Encoded protein: CASSPFLAGGSYNE. The entire CDR3 sequence reads CASSPFLAGGSYNEQFF.

This clone has ten or more counts. The CDR3 extends 3 residues past the end of the read, so its final part is completed from the germline J gene. This rearrangement joins TRBV5-1 to TRBJ1-4; D ambiguous. The ends were cut back, 2 bases at V and 5 bases at J, with 7 bases in the middle. The CDR3 extends over 13 amino acids. CDR1 and CDR2 from the germline V gene are SGHRS and YFSETQ. The CDR3 region is CASSFLGNEKLFF. CDR3 DNA (partial): TGCGCCAGCAGCTTCTTAGGGAATGAAAAA.

This clone occurred many times. The CDR3 end falls 3 residues outside the read, so it is completed with the germline J gene. This sequence joins TRBV5-1 and TRBJ2-5; TRBD1 might be the D (7 bases). The CDR3 sequence is 15 residues long. Germline lookup yields CDR1 SGHRS and CDR2 YFSETQ. The germline V and J ends were trimmed by 6 bases and 4 bases, with 19 bases remaining between them. CDR3 DNA, as far as it was read: TGCGCCAGCACGCGGGACAGTGTGGCGTCAGAGACC. Translating it yields CASTRDSVASET. The entire CDR3 protein reads CASTRDSVASETQYF.

This clone has ten or more counts. The CDR3 goes on 3 residues after the read ends, and that part is filled in from the germline J gene. The gene calls are TRBV4-2 and TRBJ2-3; 8 bases align to TRBD2. Germline CDR1 and CDR2: LGHNA and YNFKEQ. The CDR3 contains 15 residues. V shed 3 bases, J shed 3 bases, and the junction held 5 bases outside the gene matches. This CDR3 reads CASSHAAGGTDTQYF. The sequenced part of the CDR3 DNA is TGTGCCAGCAGCCACGCCGCGGGGGGAACAGATACG.